This T cell receptor beta chain was obtained from a study of blood T cell repertoires in COVID-19. Study information: PBMCs, B-cell-depleted T cells, or T cells were the source of the cDNA or gDNA that made up the material.

Germline assignment: CDR1 KGHSH and CDR2 LQKENI. This CDR3 region has 19 residues. The V and J ends lost 5 bases and 0 bases respectively, with 23 bases between them. Seattle patient enrollment occurred during active infection, with longitudinal follow-up thereafter. Sequencing was performed with immunoSEQ multiplex PCR; in TCRdb, only in-frame clones are kept and a portion is missing. The repertoire holds fewer than 250,000 clones, approximately 90% seen once, with roughly 2.5% in the top ten. The chain couples TRBV18 to TRBJ2-1; possible D gene TRBD1, 6 bases. The sample consisted of peripheral blood. The receptor comes from a man aged 25-45 years with COVID-19, enrolled during active disease. CDR3 loop: CASSTLGRTAKHSYNEQFF. The DNA for the CDR3 is TGTGCCAGCTCAACCTTAGGCCGGACAGCTAAACACTCCTACAATGAGCAGTTCTTC.